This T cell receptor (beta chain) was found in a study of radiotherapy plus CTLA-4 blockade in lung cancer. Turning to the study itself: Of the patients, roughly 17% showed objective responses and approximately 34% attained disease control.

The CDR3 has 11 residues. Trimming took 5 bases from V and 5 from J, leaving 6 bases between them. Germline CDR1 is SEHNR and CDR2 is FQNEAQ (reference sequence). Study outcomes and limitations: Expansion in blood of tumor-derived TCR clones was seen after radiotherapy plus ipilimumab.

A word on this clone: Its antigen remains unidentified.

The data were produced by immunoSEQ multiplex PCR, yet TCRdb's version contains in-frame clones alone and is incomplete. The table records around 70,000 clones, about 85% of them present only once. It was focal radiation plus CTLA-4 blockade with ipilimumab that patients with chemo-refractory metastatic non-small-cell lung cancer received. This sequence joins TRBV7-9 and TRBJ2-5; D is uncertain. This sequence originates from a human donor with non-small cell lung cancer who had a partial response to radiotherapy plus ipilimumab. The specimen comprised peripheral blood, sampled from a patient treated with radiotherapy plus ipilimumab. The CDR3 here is CASSRRETQYF. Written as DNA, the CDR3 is TGTGCCAGCAGCCGGCGGGAGACCCAGTACTTC.